This entry features one T cell receptor (beta chain) sequence. What it recognizes is unknown. This record comes from a study of T-cell memory formation after mild COVID-19. As for the study in general: Largely donor-specific TCR clusters were found. Findings and limits, study-wide: Some clones that responded turned up in pre-infection memory, which suggests that cross-reactive memory joined in. CD8+ contracting clones occupied EMRA, while CD4+ ones occupied mainly CM and EM.

The CDR3 is 16 amino acids. Trimming removed 4 bases at V and 0 bases at J, with 17 bases between. Germline V gene lookup returns CDR1 SGHNT and CDR2 YYREEE (reference sequence). 5'RACE, which relied on constant-segment primers, yielded TCR alpha and TCR beta cDNA libraries carrying sample barcodes and UMIs. TCRdb re-analysed the 5' RACE reads in MiXCR, keeping a single row per CDR3 protein. Of around 430,000 distinct CDR3 sequences in the sample, 15% to 20% are singletons; the top ten hold 20% to 25%. The clonotype was recovered from a man younger than 30 who had mild COVID-19 (a few samples of this study predate the infection). Cell type and time point are not known. V and J are TRBV5-4 and TRBJ2-7, with D perhaps TRBD2 (6 bases). Sequenced material: PBMCs or a T cell subset sorted from them (not recorded which). For the CDR3, the DNA is TGTGCCAGCAGCCAAGATTCGGGGACTCGCTCCTACGAGCAGTACTTC. Protein: CASSQDSGTRSYEQYF.